The sequence of this T cell receptor beta chain was determined in a study of blood T cell repertoires in COVID-19 (dated by TCRdb to 2020 to 2022). Notes on the research overall: Samples from collaborators originated in the United States, Italy and Spain and spanned both the acute and convalescent phases of COVID-19. The material from the prospective study consisted of cDNA or gDNA derived from T cells, B-cell-depleted T cells, or PBMCs. The dataset comprised deeply sampled blood TCRbeta repertoires from subjects exposed to, actively infected with, or recovered from COVID-19. A freely available public database, intended as a resource for researchers studying the immune response to SARS-CoV-2, is where the repertoires were released. Samples were obtained from the ongoing ImmuneRACE study (first 160 participants) and from 950 to 1,500 subjects provided by 6 global collaborators. Sample metadata almost always included a de-identified subject ID, COVID-19 status, age in years and sex. Where available, HLA class I and class II types were obtained from metadata supplied by the sample provider rather than from assay-based typing.

Findings and caveats that apply to the study as a whole: The amount of clinical and demographic metadata varied by source and participant and was provided uncurated.

The V and J ends are trimmed by 1 base and 10 bases, leaving 13 bases between them. As encoded in the germline V gene, CDR1 is SGHDN while CDR2 is FVKESK. There are 14 amino acids in the CDR3, from cysteine to phenylalanine inclusive. The read is trimmed to its CDR3 DNA, 42 bases read in frame from base 1. One collaborating source in Seattle enrolled patients while the patients were actively infected and followed the patients over time throughout the course of disease. Each collaborating institution followed its own protocols to collect whole blood in K2EDTA tubes. For TCRbeta analysis, collaborators shipped samples in one of three forms: frozen whole blood, isolated PBMCs, or DNA extracted from either of those sample types. TCRbeta CDR3 regions were amplified from genomic DNA using the immunoSEQ Assay, a bias-controlled multiplex PCR. The authors processed their data as follows. The number of nucleated cells in each sample was estimated by amplification of reference gene primers within the assay. To quantify the absolute abundance of each unique TCRbeta CDR3 rearrangement, sequence reads were collapsed and filtered. Productive Simpson clonality was computed per sample as the square root of Simpson's diversity index over productive rearrangements. Held by TCRdb, this immuneACCESS table contains in-frame sequences only and omits some clones. Under half of the omission traces to an unresolved V gene where checked; the cause of the rest is unknown. V, J and clone size are taken as reported in that table, and D and trimming were inferred from the DNA itself. The sample table shows approximately 180,000 clones, and approximately 87% are seen once. 15% to 20% of the sample belongs to the ten largest clones.

This clone was observed a handful of times. Its antigen is currently not known. No clone much larger than this one lies a single base away; base qualities are absent. This chain is built from TRBV14 and TRBJ1-4; there is no confident call for the D gene. The source material was peripheral blood. This TCR was sampled from a person between 70 and 80 years old with COVID-19, enrolled during active disease. CDR3 region: CASSQVFDPGKLFF. The bases read TGTGCCAGCAGCCAAGTGTTCGACCCGGGAAAACTGTTTTTT.